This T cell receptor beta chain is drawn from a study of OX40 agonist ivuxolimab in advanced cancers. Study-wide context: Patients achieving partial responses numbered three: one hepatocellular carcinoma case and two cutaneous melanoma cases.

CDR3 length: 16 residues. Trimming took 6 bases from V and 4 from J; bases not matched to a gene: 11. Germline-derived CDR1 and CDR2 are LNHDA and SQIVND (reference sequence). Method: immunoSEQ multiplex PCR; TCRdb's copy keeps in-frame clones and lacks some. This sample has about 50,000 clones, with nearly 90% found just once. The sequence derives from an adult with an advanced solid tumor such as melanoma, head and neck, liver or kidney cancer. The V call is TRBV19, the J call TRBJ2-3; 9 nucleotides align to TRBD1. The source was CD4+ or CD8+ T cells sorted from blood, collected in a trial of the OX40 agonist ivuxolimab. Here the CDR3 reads CASSITGTGKADTQYF. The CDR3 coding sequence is TGTGCCAGTAGCATCACCGGGACAGGGAAGGCAGATACGCAGTATTTT.